Below are 26 T cell receptor beta chains sequenced from a single sample in a study of cytomegalovirus exposure and HLA in healthy donors. The PCR had 60 Vbeta and 13 Jbeta primers. Sequencing used immunoSEQ multiplex PCR; TCRdb keeps in-frame clones, though not all of them. The sample includes about 160,000 clones, around 76% of them seen just once. Sequencing was carried out using PBMCs. These receptor sequences come from a man aged 55 to 70 in good health and CMV-seronegative.

In its sample, this clone was seen once. The chain is built from TRBV2 and TRBJ2-5, with a possible D match to TRBD1 (6 bases). Germline lookup yields CDR1 SNHLY and CDR2 FYNNEI. The CDR3 runs to 15 residues. Trimming shortened V by 2 bases and J by 5 bases, and 15 bases separated the two germline ends. The CDR3 reads CASSEKDSPWETQYF. Written as DNA, the CDR3 is TGTGCCAGCAGTGAAAAGGACAGCCCCTGGGAGACCCAGTACTTC.

The gene calls are TRBV10-1 and TRBJ2-7; 7 bases align to TRBD1. The CDR3 extends over 15 amino acids. Germline CDR1 and CDR2: WNHNN and SYGVQD (reference sequence). V shed 6 bases and J 2 bases; nucleotides not matched to a gene: 10. CDR3 sequence: CASSLRRQGTYEQYF. CDR3 DNA sequence: TGCGCCAGCAGCCTCCGTAGACAGGGAACCTACGAGCAGTACTTC.

V and J are TRBV29-1 and TRBJ1-2; 9 bases line up with TRBD1. After removal of 1 base from V and 12 bases from J, the junction contained 3 bases not matched to a gene. From germline, CDR1 is SQVTM and CDR2 ANQGSEA. The CDR3 consists of 11 residues. The CDR3 reads CSVEGTGVNTF. The DNA of the CDR3 is TGCAGCGTTGAAGGGACAGGGGTGAACACCTTC. Full variable domain (rest looked up from reference TRBV29-1 and TRBJ1-2): SAVISQKPSRDICQRGTSLTIQCQVDSQVTMMFWYRQQPGQSLTLIATANQGSEATYESGFVIDKFPISRPNLTFSTLTVSNMSPEDSSIYLCSVEGTGVNTFGSGTRLTVV.

The rearrangement joins TRBV28 to TRBJ2-5; TRBD2 matches at 7 bases. CDR3 length: 16 residues. Trimming took 7 bases from V and 5 from J; bases not matched to a gene: 16. From germline, CDR1 is MDHEN and CDR2 SYDVKM. The CDR3 region has the DNA TGTGCCAGCACCCTCGGCGGGGGAGGGCCGGGGGAGACCCAGTACTTC. Its translation: CASTLGGGGPGETQYF.

Details on this clone: Other DNA sequences from this sample encode an identical CDR3 as well. The gene calls are TRBV6-5 and TRBJ2-6; 10 positions agree with TRBD1. The germline CDR1 and CDR2 sequences are MNHEY and SVGAGI. The CDR3 spans 14 residues. Losses at the gene ends were 6 bases for V and 5 bases for J; bases not matched to a gene: 1. The CDR3 region is CASRGQGRANVLTF. The CDR3 region has the DNA TGTGCCAGCAGGGGACAGGGGAGGGCCAACGTCCTGACTTTC.

The gene calls are TRBV5-4 and TRBJ2-5; a possible D gene is TRBD1 (6 bases). Germline V CDR1 and CDR2: SGHNT, YYREEE (reference sequence). V lost 3 bases and J lost 5, with 17 bases in between. This CDR3 region has 15 residues. CDR3: CASSWGRDGMETQYF. The CDR3 nucleotides are TGTGCCAGCAGCTGGGGGCGAGACGGGATGGAGACCCAGTACTTC.

The CDR3 DNA sequence: TGTGCCAGCAGTTCCCCGCGATCGGGGGGGGTCTCCGGGGAGCTGTTTTTT. Translated: CASSSPRSGGVSGELFF. The chain employs TRBV28 and TRBJ2-2, with 8 bases lining up with TRBD2. Unmatched junction bases numbered 13, after V lost 4 bases and J lost 6 bases. Germline V gives CDR1 MDHEN, CDR2 SYDVKM. CDR3 length equals 17 residues.

The rearrangement joins TRBV19 to TRBJ2-2, with D unclear. Germline V gene data show CDR1 as LNHDA and CDR2 as SQIVND (reference sequence). The V end was cut by 4 bases, the J end by 4 bases, with 10 bases between. The CDR3 loop spans 14 amino acids. CDR3 in amino acids: CASSKHSSTGELFF. Written as DNA, the CDR3 is TGTGCCAGTAGTAAGCACAGCAGCACCGGGGAGCTGTTTTTT. Using reference TRBV19 and TRBJ2-2 for the parts outside the CDR3, the full variable domain is DGGITQSPKYLFRKEGQNVTLSCEQNLNHDAMYWYRQDPGQGLRLIYYSQIVNDFQKGDIAEGYSVSREKKESFPLTVTSAQKNPTAFYLCASSKHSSTGELFFGEGSRLTVL.

Comments on this clone: At one of its ends the junction is not consistent with the germline gene, which may arise from a read error. Here the CDR3 reads CASSLASSGVGFGYAF. The DNA for the CDR3 is TGTGCCAGCAGCTTAGCGTCCTCAGGGGTAGGGTTTGGCTACGCCTTC. The chain links TRBV7-2 to TRBJ1-2, with D tentatively TRBD1 (6 bases). The CDR3 extends over 16 amino acids. Looked up from germline, CDR1 is SGHTA and CDR2 is FQGNSA.

This clone was picked up one time. The V and J genes are TRBV28 and TRBJ2-7; D call uncertain. CDR1 MDHEN and CDR2 SYDVKM come from the germline V gene. The CDR3 is 11 residues long. Trimming pared 7 bases from V and 5 bases from J, leaving 9 bases between. The CDR3 DNA is TGTGCCAGCAACCGAGAAAACGAGCAGTACTTC. Encoded protein: CASNRENEQYF.

This chain links TRBV10-1 with TRBJ2-5; 9 bases map to TRBD2. The trim removed 4 bases at V and 5 bases at J, leaving 14 bases unmatched. The CDR3 contains 17 residues. Germline loops: CDR1 WNHNN, CDR2 SYGVQD (reference sequence). This CDR3 reads CASSGSLAGSSGETQYF. The CDR3 DNA reads as TGCGCCAGCAGTGGAAGTCTAGCGGGGTCTTCCGGGGAGACCCAGTACTTC.

J is TRBJ2-3 and V is TRBV7-9; 8 bases fit TRBD1. After removal of 5 bases from V and 0 bases from J, the junction contained 7 bases not matched to a gene. Germline V gene sequence: CDR1 SEHNR, CDR2 FQNEAQ (reference sequence). The CDR3 length is 16 residues. The CDR3 coding sequence is TGTGCCAGCAGCGGGCCGACAGGGGTTAGCACAGATACGCAGTATTTT. Protein sequence: CASSGPTGVSTDTQYF.

The chain employs TRBV29-1 and TRBJ2-3; D may be TRBD2 (5 bases). The CDR3 sequence is 15 residues long. Trimming cost V 7 bases and J 1 base, with 18 bases left between them. The V gene's germline CDR1 is SQVTM and CDR2 ANQGSEA. The CDR3 DNA reads as TGCAGCGCCTCAGGTAGGGCGCGGGGCACAGATACGCAGTATTTT. This encodes CSASGRARGTDTQYF.

This chain links TRBV5-1 with TRBJ1-2; TRBD1 matches 8 bases. Germline trimming cut 2 bases from V and 2 bases from J; bases unmatched to any gene: 5. CDR1 SGHRS and CDR2 YFSETQ come from the germline V gene. The CDR3 spans 15 residues. The CDR3 DNA reads as TGCGCCAGCAGCTTAGGGACAGGCTTCAACTATGGCTACACCTTC. Protein: CASSLGTGFNYGYTF.

The rearrangement uses TRBV9 and TRBJ1-4; 10 bases line up with TRBD1. Germline V gives CDR1 SGDLS, CDR2 YYNGEE. V gave up 3 bases and J gave up 8 bases; unmatched junction bases: 7. There are 15 residues in the CDR3. The CDR3, as DNA: TGTGCCAGCAGCGAAGGGACAGGGGAGGGGGAAAAACTGTTTTTT. Translated, it gives CASSEGTGEGEKLFF.

Only one count was recorded for this clone. The V call is TRBV6-5, the J call TRBJ2-3; perhaps TRBD2 as D (5 bases). CDR3 length: 13 residues. With 6 bases removed from V and 7 bases from J, the gap between germline ends came to 14 bases. CDR1 and CDR2 from the germline V gene are MNHEY and SVGAGI. CDR3 residues: CASSPAGEHTQYF. CDR3 DNA sequence: TGTGCCAGCAGCCCCGCCGGGGAGCATACGCAGTATTTT.

The V call is TRBV7-3, the J call TRBJ2-3, with 13 bases identical to TRBD2. J lost 6 bases, V lost 2 bases, and 8 bases had no gene match. From germline, CDR1 is SGHTA and CDR2 FQGTGA. The CDR3 totals 17 residues. CDR3 loop: CASSLGAPTSGGDTQYF. The DNA for the CDR3 is TGTGCCAGCAGCTTAGGAGCCCCGACTAGCGGGGGGGATACGCAGTATTTT.

The chain carries TRBV6-6 and TRBJ1-2; possibly TRBD1 for D (6 bases). The germline V gene has CDR1 MNHNY and CDR2 SVGAGI (reference sequence). The CDR3 extends over 16 amino acids. Trimming took off 11 bases at V and 1 base at J, with 23 bases between the two ends. Here the CDR3 DNA reads TGTGCCCTCTTAATCGGGACACTACAATTTAACTATGGCTACACCTTC. This codes for CALLIGTLQFNYGYTF.

V and J are TRBV28 and TRBJ2-7; TRBD2 agrees at 11 bases. Germline assignment: CDR1 MDHEN and CDR2 SYDVKM. CDR3 length: 19 residues. V lost 7 bases and J lost 0; bases outside the gene matches: 17. The CDR3 reads CASTADLRDSGRVSYEQYF. The CDR3 coding sequence is TGTGCCAGCACCGCGGACCTCCGAGATAGCGGGAGGGTCTCCTACGAGCAGTACTTC.

This chain links TRBV6-5 with TRBJ2-7, with TRBD1 identical over 7 bases. This CDR3 has 14 residues. J lost 2 bases, V lost 6 bases, and 7 bases had no gene match. Germline CDR1 and CDR2: MNHEY and SVGAGI. CDR3: CASSLTGNPYEQYF. The CDR3 DNA follows: TGTGCCAGCAGCCTGACAGGGAACCCCTACGAGCAGTACTTC.

This sequence joins TRBV28 and TRBJ2-1; TRBD1 might be the D (6 bases). Trimming took off 4 bases at V and 8 bases at J, with 21 bases between the two ends. Per germline, CDR1 MDHEN and CDR2 SYDVKM. CDR3 size: 16 residues. CDR3 in amino acids: CASSSSTQGKEYEQFF. As DNA, the CDR3 is TGTGCCAGCAGTTCCTCCACCCAGGGGAAGGAATATGAGCAGTTCTTC.

This clone was seen a single time. The gene calls are TRBV4-1 and TRBJ2-1; a possible D gene is TRBD1 (5 bases). V dropped 0 bases and J dropped 9 bases, with 15 bases sitting between them. The CDR3 extends over 15 amino acids. Germline CDR1 is MGHRA and CDR2 is YSYEKL. CDR3 sequence: CASSQDSLGQGEQFF. The CDR3 nucleotides read TGCGCCAGCAGCCAAGATAGCCTAGGACAAGGTGAGCAGTTCTTC.

This clone appeared a few times. The junction shows a germline mismatch at one end, possibly a read error. The V call is TRBV7-9, the J call TRBJ2-7; TRBD2 matches at 9 bases. Germline loops: CDR1 SEHNR, CDR2 FQNEAQ (reference sequence). This CDR3 has 15 amino acids. CDR3 in amino acids: CSSSFGASGMGEQYF. Written as DNA, the CDR3 is TGTTCCAGCAGCTTTGGGGCTAGCGGGATGGGCGAGCAGTACTTC. Supplemented by reference TRBV7-9 and TRBJ2-7, the full variable domain reads DTGVSQNPRHKITKRGQNVTFRCDPISEHNRLYWYRQTLGQGPEFLTYFQNEAQLEKSRLLSDRFSAERPKGSFSTLEIQRTEQGDSAMYLCSSSFGASGMGEQYFGPGTRLTVT.

This chain uses TRBV6-5 with TRBJ1-6, with 8 bases matching TRBD1. Germline values: CDR1 MNHEY, CDR2 SVGAGI. V shed 6 bases and J 7 bases; nucleotides not matched to a gene: 5. The length of the CDR3 is 14 residues. The CDR3 bases are TGTGCCAGCAGGGCAAGACAGGGGAATTCACCCCTCCACTTT. This gives the protein CASRARQGNSPLHF.

The count of this clone is one. The chain recombines TRBV28 with TRBJ2-7; perhaps TRBD2 as D (6 bases). The CDR3 is made up of 15 amino acids. Between the trimmed V and J ends, which lost 6 bases and 2 bases, there was a span of 17 bases. The germline V gene encodes CDR1 MDHEN and CDR2 SYDVKM. The CDR3 region has the DNA TGTGCCAGCAGATCCGCCGGGACTTACCCCTACGAGCAGTACTTC. Encoded protein: CASRSAGTYPYEQYF.

This chain joins TRBV5-6 and TRBJ2-2; D is perhaps TRBD1 (6 bases). Germline V gene data show CDR1 as SGHDT and CDR2 as YYEEEE. This CDR3 has 15 residues. Trimming removed 6 bases at V and 5 bases at J, with 17 bases between. The CDR3 DNA reads TGTGCCAGCACCAGATATGGGGGCGAGACCGGGGAGCTGTTTTTT. Amino acid sequence: CASTRYGGETGELFF.